This T cell receptor beta chain was captured in a study of blood T cells in healthy people across ages. The authors ran a second PCR of roughly 6 to 12 cycles using a sample-barcoded 5' primer and a J-beta primer mix. TCRdb fed the 5' RACE reads into MiXCR, producing one record per CDR3 protein. The sample shows about 1.6 million distinct CDR3 sequences, about 31% of them seen only once. CDR3 size: 14 residues. Deletions cut 11 bases from V and 3 bases from J, with 16 bases between. Germline CDR1 SNHLY, CDR2 FYNNEI. This rearrangement joins TRBV2 to TRBJ1-4; D perhaps matches TRBD1 (6 bases). The receptor was isolated from a woman in her 30s in good health. Source material: blood. The CDR3 is CAAEEGTPNEKLFF. CDR3 sequence (DNA): TGTGCCGCCGAAGAGGGGACACCTAATGAAAAACTGTTTTTT.